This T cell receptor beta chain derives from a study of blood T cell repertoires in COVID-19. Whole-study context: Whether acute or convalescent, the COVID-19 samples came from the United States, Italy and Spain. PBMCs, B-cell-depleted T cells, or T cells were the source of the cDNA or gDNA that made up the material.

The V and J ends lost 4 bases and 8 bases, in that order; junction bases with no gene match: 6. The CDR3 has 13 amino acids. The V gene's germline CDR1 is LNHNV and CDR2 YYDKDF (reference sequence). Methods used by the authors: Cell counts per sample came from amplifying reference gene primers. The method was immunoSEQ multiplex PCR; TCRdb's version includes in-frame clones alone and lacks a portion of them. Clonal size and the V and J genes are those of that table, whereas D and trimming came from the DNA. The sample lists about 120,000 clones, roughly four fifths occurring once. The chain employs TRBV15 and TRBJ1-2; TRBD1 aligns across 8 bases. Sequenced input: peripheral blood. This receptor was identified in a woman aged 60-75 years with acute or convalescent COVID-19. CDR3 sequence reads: CATSIQGAGGYTF. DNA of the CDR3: TGTGCCACCAGCATCCAGGGGGCTGGAGGCTACACCTTC.